This T cell receptor beta chain was observed in a study of T cell responses to AZD1222 COVID-19 vaccine. The data were produced by immunoSEQ multiplex PCR, yet TCRdb's version contains in-frame clones alone and is incomplete. The sample lists about 270,000 clones, 94% occurring once. Worth noting for this clone: Its antigen is undetermined.

Germline CDR1 reads LNHNV; CDR2 reads YYDKDF (reference sequence). Trimming left V 3 bases short and J 0 bases short, with 14 bases between. This CDR3 has 16 amino acids. Study-wide findings and caveats: Nearly half of spike-specific TCRs reportedly target unmutated variant regions. All repertoire sampling was performed exclusively after the peak T cell response. Donors, mostly white British, included more females; clonal diversity was possibly underestimated. With two AZD1222 doses given, Spike-specific TCR breadth and depth both rose.

This clonotype was obtained from an adult who received the AZD1222 COVID-19 vaccine. The sequences come from peripheral blood, collected 28 days after the second AZD1222 dose. The V call is TRBV15, the J call TRBJ1-1; D is unresolved. This CDR3 reads CATSSLRTEMNTEAFF. The CDR3 DNA is TGTGCCACCAGCAGTCTGAGGACCGAGATGAACACTGAAGCTTTCTTT. Full variable domain (remainder filled in from reference TRBV15 and TRBJ1-1): DAMVIQNPRYQVTQFGKPVTLSCSQTLNHNVMYWYQQKSSQAPKLLFHYYDKDFNNEADTPDNFQSRRPNTSFCFLDIRSPGLGDTAMYLCATSSLRTEMNTEAFFGQGTRLTVV.